Below are 4 T cell receptor beta chains sequenced from a single sample in a study of CD8+ T cells in alopecia areata. Cell sorting was performed on pooled cutaneous lymph node cells with CD4, CD8alpha, NKG2D, NKG2ACE and other markers. Extraction of RNA preceded its reverse transcription into cDNA, which served as the sequencing template. The method was immunoSEQ multiplex PCR; TCRdb's version includes in-frame clones alone and lacks a portion of them. Found here are over 250,000 clones, no singletons; the ten largest cover more than 0.95%. The sequencing sample was made of CD4+ T cells sorted from a lymph node. All receptors come from a C3H/HeJ mouse with alopecia areata. MHC haplotype of the mouse line: H2-k.

This clone has only a few counts. Here the gene names and germline are mouse. The CDR3 end lies 4 residues beyond the end of the read and is filled in from the germline J gene. The chain combines TRBV31 with TRBJ2-5; possibly TRBD2 for D (7 bases). The CDR3 extends over 14 amino acids. Germline V gene sequence: CDR1 GKSSPN, CDR2 SITVG. The CDR3 DNA, read in part, is TGTGCCTGGAGTCTAGGGGGGCTCCGAGAC. This translates into CAWSLGGLRD. The whole CDR3 is CAWSLGGLRDTQYF.

With regard to this clone: Germline and genes: mouse. The CDR3 extends 4 residues past the end of the read, so its final part is completed from the germline J gene. Other DNA variants within this sample encode the same CDR3. The chain is built from TRBV13-1 and TRBJ2-2, with 11 bases aligning to TRBD2. The germline gives CDR1 NSHNY, CDR2 SYGAGN. This CDR3 spans 14 amino acids. V dropped 5 bases and J dropped 4; count of bases not matched to a gene: 1. CDR3: CASRDWGVTGQLYF. CDR3 DNA (partial): TGTGCCAGCAGGGACTGGGGGGTCACCGGG.

A word on this clone: Genes and germline come from the mouse. Read data end 4 residues before the CDR3 end; the end is taken from the germline J gene. At the DNA level, this CDR3 is encoded by other sequences in the same sample as well. The rearrangement joins TRBV13-3 to TRBJ1-2, with 10 bases matching TRBD1. After removal of 4 bases from V and 1 base from J, the junction contained 1 base not matched to a gene. Germline CDR1 NNHDY, CDR2 SYVADS. This CDR3 is 14 amino acids long. This chain's CDR3 is CASSRDRGNSDYTF. The CDR3 bases that were read are TGTGCCAGCAGTCGGGACAGGGGAAACTCC.

This clone was seen a handful of times. Genes and germline are mouse. The read terminates 3 residues before the CDR3 end, so the remaining end is supplied by the germline J gene. The V call is TRBV19, the J call TRBJ1-6; TRBD1 agrees at 7 bases. TRBJ1-6 is placed among ORFs of uncertain function. Germline CDR1 is FNHDT and CDR2 is SITEND (reference sequence). The CDR3 loop spans 15 amino acids. With V trimmed by 1 base and J by 5 bases, 3 bases remained unmatched. This CDR3 is CASSITQGDNSPLYF. The DNA read from the CDR3 is TGTGCCAGCAGTATAACGCAGGGGGATAATTCGCCC.